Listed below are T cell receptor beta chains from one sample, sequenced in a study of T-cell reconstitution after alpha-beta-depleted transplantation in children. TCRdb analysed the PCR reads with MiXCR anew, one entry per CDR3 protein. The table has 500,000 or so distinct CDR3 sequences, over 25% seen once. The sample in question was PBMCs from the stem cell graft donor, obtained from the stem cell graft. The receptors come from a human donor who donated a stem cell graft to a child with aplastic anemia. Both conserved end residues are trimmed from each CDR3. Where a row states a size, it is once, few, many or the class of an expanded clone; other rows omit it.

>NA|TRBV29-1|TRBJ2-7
SVYSGGYEQY
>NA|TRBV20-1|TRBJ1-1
SARASPRGAEAF
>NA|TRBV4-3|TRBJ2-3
ASSQDLAGVTTDTQY
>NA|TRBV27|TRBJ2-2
ASSLLDRLVTGELF
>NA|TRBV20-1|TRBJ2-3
SAQSVTGSYNTDTQY
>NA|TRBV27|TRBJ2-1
ASSLNWGSYNEQF
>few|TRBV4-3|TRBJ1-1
ASSQDFRGWWAEAF
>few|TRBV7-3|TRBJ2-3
ASSQGVGGTDTQY
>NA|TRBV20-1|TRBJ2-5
SARVLTLLETQY
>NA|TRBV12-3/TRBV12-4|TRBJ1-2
ASRPFQGSGYGYT
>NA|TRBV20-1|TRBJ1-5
SAEPGTGKGQPQH
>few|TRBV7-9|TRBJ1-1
ASSLKPTGTKNTEAF
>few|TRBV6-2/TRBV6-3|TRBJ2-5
ASSNTGDQETQY
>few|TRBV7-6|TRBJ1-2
ASSPTAGYGYT
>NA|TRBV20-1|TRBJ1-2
SAMRGAQGGYT
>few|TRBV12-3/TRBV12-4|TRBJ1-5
ASSLDSGFQPQH
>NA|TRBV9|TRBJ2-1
ASSVAGQGSYNEQF
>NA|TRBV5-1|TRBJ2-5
ASSPRRKRESQETQY
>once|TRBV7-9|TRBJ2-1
ASRLPLSNEQF
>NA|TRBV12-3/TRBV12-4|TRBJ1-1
ASSPYRKNTEAF
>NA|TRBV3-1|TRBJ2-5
ASSQVTARVPETQY
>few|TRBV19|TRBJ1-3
ASRQRGEGGNTIY
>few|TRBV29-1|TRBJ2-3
SVVGVADTQY
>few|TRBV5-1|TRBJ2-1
ASGGYAGGPSVNEQF
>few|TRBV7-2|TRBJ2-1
ASSLELAGGNEQF
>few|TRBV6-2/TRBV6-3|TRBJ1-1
ATGTGTPNTEAF